This is a list of T cell receptor beta chains from one sample in a study of T cells in localized non-small cell lung cancer. The data were produced by immunoSEQ multiplex PCR, yet TCRdb's version contains in-frame clones alone and is incomplete. The table shows around 130,000 clones, with 80% to 90% occurring only once. The sample consisted of peripheral blood, taken before any cancer treatment. The receptors derive from a female donor at least 60 years old with stage I lung adenocarcinoma. Both conserved end residues are part of each CDR3. D genes are given only for firm matches. The listing skips clone size in some rows; elsewhere it reads once, few, many or a size class.

D gene,J gene,V gene,CDR3 length,clone size,CDR3 DNA,CDR3 protein
NA,TRBJ1-5,TRBV15,15,NA,TGTGCCACCAGTAAGATGGGGAGTAGCAATCAGCCCCAGCATTTT,CATSKMGSSNQPQHF
TRBD1,TRBJ1-2,TRBV28,16,NA,TGTGCCAGCAGACTCGACACAGGGGGGCCTTTCTATGGCTACACCTTC,CASRLDTGGPFYGYTF
TRBD2,TRBJ2-3,TRBV7-8,15,NA,TGTGCCAGCAGCCCGGTCCCCGGGGGGACAGATACGCAGTATTTT,CASSPVPGGTDTQYF
NA,TRBJ2-3,TRBV29-1,14,NA,TGCAGCGTTGAAGAGTTCCCAAGCACAGATACGCAGTATTTT,CSVEEFPSTDTQYF
NA,TRBJ2-7,TRBV18,16,NA,TGTGCCAGCTCGGGTATAAGGGGGGCCCCGGGAGACGAGCAGTACTTC,CASSGIRGAPGDEQYF
TRBD1,TRBJ2-2,TRBV5-4,15,NA,TGTGCCAGCAGCCGAAACAGGGGGTCAACCGGGGAGCTGTTTTTT,CASSRNRGSTGELFF
NA,TRBJ2-2,TRBV5-4,14,NA,TGTGCCAGCAGCGGGATCAGGGGCACCGGGGAGCTGTTTTTT,CASSGIRGTGELFF
NA,TRBJ2-3,TRBV7-6,15,NA,TGTGCCAGCAGCTCACTACTAGCAGACACAGATACGCAGTATTTT,CASSSLLADTDTQYF
TRBD1,TRBJ2-1,TRBV2,15,NA,TGTGCCAGCAGTCCCTACCAGAGGGGGCGGAATGAGCAGTTCTTC,CASSPYQRGRNEQFF
NA,TRBJ1-1,TRBV30,14,few,TGTGCCTGGAGTGTACGGCCCATGAACACTGAAGCTTTCTTT,CAWSVRPMNTEAFF
NA,TRBJ2-7,TRBV7-8,16,NA,TGTGCCAGCAGCCCTCGCACAGTCGCCGGCCCCTACGAGCAGTACTTC,CASSPRTVAGPYEQYF
NA,TRBJ2-2,TRBV28,13,NA,TGTGCCAGCATTCAACAGAACACCGGGGAGCTGTTTTTT,CASIQQNTGELFF
TRBD1,TRBJ2-7,TRBV4-1,16,NA,TGCGCCAGCAGCCAAGACGGTGGGACAGGTAACTACGAGCAGTACTTC,CASSQDGGTGNYEQYF
NA,TRBJ1-1,TRBV10-3,13,NA,TGTGCCACCGCCTTCGGCAAGAACACTGAAGCTTTCTTT,CATAFGKNTEAFF
NA,TRBJ2-5,TRBV19,15,NA,TGTGCCAGTAGTACCTCGGTTGGGACCGTAGAGACCCAGTACTTC,CASSTSVGTVETQYF
NA,TRBJ1-1,TRBV28,14,once,TGTGCCAGCAGCCCCACCCGGGTAAACACTGAAGCTTTCTTT,CASSPTRVNTEAFF
NA,TRBJ1-3,TRBV4-1,17,NA,TGCGCCAGCAGCCAAGGGCCGTCGGGGGTTACTGGAAACACCATATATTTT,CASSQGPSGVTGNTIYF
TRBD1,TRBJ1-5,TRBV5-4,13,NA,TGTGCCAGCAGCATACAGGGGAATCAGCCCCAGCATTTT,CASSIQGNQPQHF
TRBD1,TRBJ2-7,TRBV18,14,NA,TGTGCCAGCTCACCCGACAGGGGCAATTACGAGCAGTACTTC,CASSPDRGNYEQYF
NA,TRBJ1-1,TRBV7-3,16,NA,TGTGCCAGCAGCTTAACGCCAGTCCACATGAACACTGAAGCTTTCTTT,CASSLTPVHMNTEAFF
TRBD1,TRBJ1-2,TRBV5-6,13,NA,TGTGCCAGCAGCGTCACAGGGGGTGTCCTCTACACCTTC,CASSVTGGVLYTF
TRBD1,TRBJ1-1,TRBV2,15,NA,TGTGCCAGCATGGAGGGGACAGGGGGAAACACTGAAGCTTTCTTT,CASMEGTGGNTEAFF
NA,TRBJ1-1,TRBV6-6,13,NA,TGTGCCAGCACTACGATCGGCAGGTCTGAAGCTTTCTTT,CASTTIGRSEAFF
TRBD1,TRBJ1-2,TRBV28,16,NA,TGTGCCAGCAGTTTATTGGACAGGGATACTAAAAAAGGCTACACCTTC,CASSLLDRDTKKGYTF
NA,TRBJ2-1,TRBV28,14,NA,TGTGCCAGCAATACCCGGGACCCAGTTCGAAGGCAGTTCTTC,CASNTRDPVRRQFF
NA,TRBJ1-1,TRBV5-4,12,once,TGTGCCAGCAGCTTTGACAGGTTTGAAGCTTTCTTT,CASSFDRFEAFF
NA,TRBJ1-1,TRBV5-1,14,NA,TGCGCCAGCAGCTCGGGGATGGTGAACACTGAAGCTTTCTTT,CASSSGMVNTEAFF
NA,TRBJ2-1,TRBV9,15,NA,TGTGCCAGCAGCGAATCACTGAGAACCTACAATGAGCAGTTCTTC,CASSESLRTYNEQFF
TRBD1,TRBJ1-5,TRBV6-5,15,NA,TGTGCCAGCAGTACACAGGGGCTAGGCAATCAGCCCCAGCATTTT,CASSTQGLGNQPQHF